This T cell receptor (beta chain) derives from a study of blood T cells in healthy people across ages. Study-level points and caveats: Older age went with lower TCR beta diversity per million T cells, in a roughly linear way.

This clonotype occurred a few times. Its specificity is not known. For the second PCR, which ran for about 6 to 12 cycles, a sample-barcoded 5' primer and a J-beta primer mix were used. TCRdb re-called the 5' RACE reads with MiXCR, one entry per CDR3 protein. The sample yields some 1.5 million distinct CDR3 sequences, 28% seen once. The V and J ends lost 5 bases and 3 bases, in that order; junction bases with no gene match: 4. Germline V gene sequence: CDR1 SGHRS, CDR2 YFSETQ. CDR3 length equals 14 residues. Material for sequencing was blood. The chain is built from TRBV5-1 and TRBJ2-3; 9 bases fit TRBD1. This clonotype originated in a woman in her twenties or thirties in good health. DNA of the CDR3: TGCGCCAGCAGGGAGACAGGGGGAACAGATACGCAGTATTTT. This encodes CASRETGGTDTQYF.